The 10 T cell receptor beta chains given below trace back to one sample, sequenced in a study of post-analysis software for immune sequencing data. Included in the TCR beta cDNA libraries were unique molecular identifiers. TCRdb re-called the PCR reads through MiXCR, storing one row per CDR3 protein. Of about 540,000 distinct CDR3 sequences in the sample, 30% to 40% were seen once. Study findings and constraints: Patients carried roughly five TRBV segments more frequently than controls did, and TRBV5-6, TRBV5-1 and TRBV20-1 were among them.

Their recognized antigens are unknown. The sequenced sample was blood. The receptors stem from a girl under 18 with multiple sclerosis.

The CDR3 loop reads CSARAVAQETQYF. The CDR3 DNA follows: TGCAGTGCTAGAGCTGTCGCTCAAGAGACCCAGTACTTC. V is TRBV20-1 and J is TRBJ2-5, with no clear D. Per the germline V gene, CDR1 is DFQATT and CDR2 is SNEGSKA (reference sequence). V lost 1 base, J lost 2 bases, and 8 bases lay in between. CDR3 length: 13 amino acids.

V and J are TRBV3-1 and TRBJ2-3; 7 bases line up with TRBD2. The CDR3 totals 16 residues. V lost 1 base and J lost 2; bases outside the gene matches: 6. Germline CDR1 reads LGHDT; CDR2 reads YNNKEL (reference sequence). This CDR3 reads CASSQVMAGDTDTQYF. CDR3 coding DNA: TGTGCCAGCAGCCAAGTGATGGCGGGGGACACAGATACGCAGTATTTT.

The chain recombines TRBV13 with TRBJ2-1; the match to TRBD2 covers 8 bases. CDR3 length equals 17 residues. Germline CDR1 reads PRHDT; CDR2 reads FYEKMQ (reference sequence). The V gene end was trimmed by 2 bases and the J gene end by 5 bases; junction bases not matched to a gene: 11. This CDR3 reads CASSLRTRSGGNNEQFF. Here the CDR3 DNA reads TGTGCCAGCAGCTTAAGGACGAGGAGCGGGGGAAACAATGAGCAGTTCTTC. Together with reference TRBV13 and TRBJ2-1, the CDR3 gives the full variable domain: AAGVIQSPRHLIKEKRETATLKCYPIPRHDTVYWYQQGPGQDPQFLISFYEKMQSDKGSIPDRFSAQQFSDYHSELNMSSLELGDSALYFCASSLRTRSGGNNEQFFGPGTRLTVL.

This clonotype was detected many times. The chain employs TRBV18 and TRBJ2-1, with a tentative D call TRBD2 (6 bases). The V and J ends lost 3 bases and 4 bases respectively, with 13 bases between them. CDR3 length: 15 amino acids. CDR1 and CDR2 (germline): KGHSH, LQKENI. The CDR3 nucleotides are TGTGCCAGCTCACCCTCTCGCGGGGATTACAATGAGCAGTTCTTC. It is translated as CASSPSRGDYNEQFF.

This clonotype has a handful of counts. The chain uses TRBV20-1 and TRBJ1-2; D ambiguous. The germline CDR1 and CDR2 sequences are DFQATT and SNEGSKA (reference sequence). This CDR3 has 14 residues. Trimming removed 6 bases at V and 4 bases at J, with 18 bases between. The CDR3 DNA sequence: TGCAGTGCCCAATGGGCTTCTGAAGGCTATGGCTACACCTTC. This gives the protein CSAQWASEGYGYTF.

In DNA form, the CDR3 reads TGTGCCAGCAGCTTAGAGAACCAAGAGACCCAGTACTTC. It is translated as CASSLENQETQYF. This chain connects TRBV7-2 to TRBJ2-5; D gene uncertain. The germline V gene encodes CDR1 SGHTA and CDR2 FQGNSA. This CDR3 comprises 13 residues. Deletions cut 1 base from V and 0 bases from J, with 3 bases between.

The chain links TRBV7-9 to TRBJ2-1, with D possibly being TRBD1 or TRBD2 (5 bases each). Looked up from germline, CDR1 is SEHNR and CDR2 is FQNEAQ (reference sequence). CDR3 length: 19 residues. Trimming left V 1 base short and J 0 bases short, with 19 bases between. The CDR3 sequence is CASSLGPGRSQFSYNEQFF. CDR3 nucleotide sequence: TGTGCCAGCAGCTTAGGTCCGGGACGCAGCCAGTTCTCCTACAATGAGCAGTTCTTC. The full variable domain, completed using reference TRBV7-9 and TRBJ2-1, is DTGVSQNPRHKITKRGQNVTFRCDPISEHNRLYWYRQTLGQGPEFLTYFQNEAQLEKSRLLSDRFSAERPKGSFSTLEIQRTEQGDSAMYLCASSLGPGRSQFSYNEQFFGPGTRLTVL.

V is TRBV29-1 and J is TRBJ1-2; D is undetermined. This CDR3 region has 12 residues. V lost 6 bases and J lost 2, with 10 bases in between. Germline CDR1 is SQVTM and CDR2 is ANQGSEA. This CDR3 is CSVIDGNYGYTF. In nucleotides, the CDR3 is TGCAGCGTAATAGACGGGAACTATGGCTACACCTTC.

This clonotype was seen only a few times. The genes are TRBV5-5 and TRBJ1-2, with D perhaps matching TRBD1 (5 bases). Trimming shortened V by 4 bases and J by 2 bases, and 18 bases separated the two germline ends. From germline, CDR1 is SGHKS and CDR2 YYEKEE (reference sequence). This CDR3 has 16 residues. CDR3 sequence reads: CASSPTSTASNYGYTF. The DNA for the CDR3 is TGTGCCAGCAGCCCTACTTCGACAGCTTCCAACTATGGCTACACCTTC.

V and J are TRBV13 and TRBJ2-3; 15 bases fit TRBD2. The CDR3 is made up of 18 amino acids. Germline V gene data show CDR1 as PRHDT and CDR2 as FYEKMQ (reference sequence). V trimming: 7 bases; J trimming: 0 bases; junction bases outside the gene matches: 8. For the CDR3, the DNA is TGTGCCAGCACCCCACCGGGACTAGCGGGGGGAAGCACAGATACGCAGTATTTT. This codes for CASTPPGLAGGSTDTQYF.